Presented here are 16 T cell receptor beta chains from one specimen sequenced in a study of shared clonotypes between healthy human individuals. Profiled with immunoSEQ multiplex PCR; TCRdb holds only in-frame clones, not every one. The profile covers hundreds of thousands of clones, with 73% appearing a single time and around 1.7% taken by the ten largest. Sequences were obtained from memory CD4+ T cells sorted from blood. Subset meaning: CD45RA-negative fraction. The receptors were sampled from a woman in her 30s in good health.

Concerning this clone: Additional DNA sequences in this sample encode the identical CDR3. CDR3 region: CSVGRGPNTEAFF. Here the CDR3 DNA reads TGCAGCGTTGGTCGGGGCCCGAACACTGAAGCTTTCTTT. The chain employs TRBV29-1 and TRBJ1-1; possible D gene TRBD1, 5 bases. Germline CDR1 is SQVTM and CDR2 is ANQGSEA. This CDR3 is 13 amino acids long. V shed 4 bases and J shed 1 base, with 10 bases lying between them. Drawing the rest from reference TRBV29-1 and TRBJ1-1, the complete variable domain is SAVISQKPSRDICQRGTSLTIQCQVDSQVTMMFWYRQQPGQSLTLIATANQGSEATYESGFVIDKFPISRPNLTFSTLTVSNMSPEDSSIYLCSVGRGPNTEAFFGQGTRLTVV.

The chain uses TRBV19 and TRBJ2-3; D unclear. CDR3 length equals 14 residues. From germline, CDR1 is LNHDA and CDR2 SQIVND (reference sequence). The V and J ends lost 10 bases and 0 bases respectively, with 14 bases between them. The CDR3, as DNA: TGTGCCACTTCGACGGAGACCAGCACAGATACGCAGTATTTT. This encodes CATSTETSTDTQYF.

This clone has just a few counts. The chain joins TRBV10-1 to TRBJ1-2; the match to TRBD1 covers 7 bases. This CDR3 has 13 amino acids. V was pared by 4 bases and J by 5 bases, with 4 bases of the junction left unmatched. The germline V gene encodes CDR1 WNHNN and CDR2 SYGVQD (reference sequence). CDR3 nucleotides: TGCGCCAGCAGTGGGACAGGACTTTATGGCTACACCTTC. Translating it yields CASSGTGLYGYTF.

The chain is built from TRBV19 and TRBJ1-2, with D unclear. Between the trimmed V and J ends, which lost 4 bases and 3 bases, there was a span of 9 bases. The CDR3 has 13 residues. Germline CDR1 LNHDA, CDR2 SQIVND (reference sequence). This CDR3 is CASSSQRDYGYTF. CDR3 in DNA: TGTGCCAGTAGTAGCCAAAGGGACTATGGCTACACCTTC. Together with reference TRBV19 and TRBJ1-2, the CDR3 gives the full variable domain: DGGITQSPKYLFRKEGQNVTLSCEQNLNHDAMYWYRQDPGQGLRLIYYSQIVNDFQKGDIAEGYSVSREKKESFPLTVTSAQKNPTAFYLCASSSQRDYGYTFGSGTRLTVV.

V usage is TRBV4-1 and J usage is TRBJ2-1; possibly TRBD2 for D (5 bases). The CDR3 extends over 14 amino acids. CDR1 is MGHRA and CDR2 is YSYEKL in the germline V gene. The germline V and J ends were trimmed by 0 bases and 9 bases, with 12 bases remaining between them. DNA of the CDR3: TGCGCCAGCAGCCAAGATCGGGGTGTAGCTGAGCAGTTCTTC. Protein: CASSQDRGVAEQFF.

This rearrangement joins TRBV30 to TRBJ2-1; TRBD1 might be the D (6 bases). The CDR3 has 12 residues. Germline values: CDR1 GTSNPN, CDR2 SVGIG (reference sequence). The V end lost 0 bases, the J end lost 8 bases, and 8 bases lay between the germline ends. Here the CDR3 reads CAWSVGAYEQFF. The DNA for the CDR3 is TGTGCCTGGAGTGTGGGGGCCTATGAGCAGTTCTTC.

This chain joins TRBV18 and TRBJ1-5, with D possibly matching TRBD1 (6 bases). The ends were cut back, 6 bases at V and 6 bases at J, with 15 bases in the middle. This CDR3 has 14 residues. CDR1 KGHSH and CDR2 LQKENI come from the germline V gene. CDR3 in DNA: TGTGCCAGCTCCCTTAACCTGGGGGCTCAGCCCCAGCATTTT. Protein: CASSLNLGAQPQHF.

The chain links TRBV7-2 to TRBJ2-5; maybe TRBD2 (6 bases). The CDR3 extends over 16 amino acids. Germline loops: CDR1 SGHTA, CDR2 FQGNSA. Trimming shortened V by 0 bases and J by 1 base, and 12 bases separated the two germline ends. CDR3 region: CASSLAAPGGQETQYF. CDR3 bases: TGTGCCAGCAGCTTAGCGGCTCCCGGGGGCCAAGAGACCCAGTACTTC. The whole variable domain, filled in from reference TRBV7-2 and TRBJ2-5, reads GAGVSQSPSNKVTEKGKDVELRCDPISGHTALYWYRQSLGQGLEFLIYFQGNSAPDKSGLPSDRFSAERTGGSVSTLTIQRTQQEDSAVYLCASSLAAPGGQETQYFGPGTRLLVL.

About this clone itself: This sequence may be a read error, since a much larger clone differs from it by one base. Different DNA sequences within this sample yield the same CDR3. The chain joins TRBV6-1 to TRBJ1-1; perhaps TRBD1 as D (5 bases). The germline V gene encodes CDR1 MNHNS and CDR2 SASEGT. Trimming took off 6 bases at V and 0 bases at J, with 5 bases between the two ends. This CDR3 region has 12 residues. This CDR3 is CASRTVNTEAFF. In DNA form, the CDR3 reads TGTGCCAGCAGGACAGTGAACACTGAAGCTTTCTTT.

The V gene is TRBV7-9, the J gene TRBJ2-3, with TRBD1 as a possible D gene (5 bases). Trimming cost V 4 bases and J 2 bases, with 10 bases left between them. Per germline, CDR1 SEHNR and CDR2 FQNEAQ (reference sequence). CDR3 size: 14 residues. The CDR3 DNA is TGTGCCAGCAGCTCCAGACAGCACACAGATACGCAGTATTTT. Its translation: CASSSRQHTDTQYF. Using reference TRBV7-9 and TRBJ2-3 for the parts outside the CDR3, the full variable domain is DTGVSQNPRHKITKRGQNVTFRCDPISEHNRLYWYRQTLGQGPEFLTYFQNEAQLEKSRLLSDRFSAERPKGSFSTLEIQRTEQGDSAMYLCASSSRQHTDTQYFGPGTRLTVL.

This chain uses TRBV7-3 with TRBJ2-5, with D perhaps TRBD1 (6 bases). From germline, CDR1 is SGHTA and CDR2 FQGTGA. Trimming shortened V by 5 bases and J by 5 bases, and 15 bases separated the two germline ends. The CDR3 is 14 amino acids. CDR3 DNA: TGTGCCAGCAGCCAAAGCGGTAGGGGGGAGACCCAGTACTTC. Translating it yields CASSQSGRGETQYF.

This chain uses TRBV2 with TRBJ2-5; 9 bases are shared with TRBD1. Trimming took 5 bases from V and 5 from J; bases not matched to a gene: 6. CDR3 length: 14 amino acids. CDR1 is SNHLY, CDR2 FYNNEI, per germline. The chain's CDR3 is CASSRDRAGETQYF. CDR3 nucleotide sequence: TGTGCCAGCAGTCGGGACAGGGCAGGGGAGACCCAGTACTTC.

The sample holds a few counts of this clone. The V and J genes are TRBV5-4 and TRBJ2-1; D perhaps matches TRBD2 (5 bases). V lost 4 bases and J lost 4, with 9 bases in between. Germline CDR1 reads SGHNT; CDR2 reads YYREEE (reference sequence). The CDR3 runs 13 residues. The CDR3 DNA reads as TGTGCCAGCAGCCCGGACTCTTACAATGAGCAGTTCTTC. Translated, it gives CASSPDSYNEQFF.

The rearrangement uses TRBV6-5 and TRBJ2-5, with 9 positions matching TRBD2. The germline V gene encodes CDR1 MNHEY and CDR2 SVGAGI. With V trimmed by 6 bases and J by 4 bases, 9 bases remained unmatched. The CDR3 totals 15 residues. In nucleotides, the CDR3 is TGTGCCAGCAGCTACGGGGGACTAGCTGGAGAGACCCAGTACTTC. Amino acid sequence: CASSYGGLAGETQYF.

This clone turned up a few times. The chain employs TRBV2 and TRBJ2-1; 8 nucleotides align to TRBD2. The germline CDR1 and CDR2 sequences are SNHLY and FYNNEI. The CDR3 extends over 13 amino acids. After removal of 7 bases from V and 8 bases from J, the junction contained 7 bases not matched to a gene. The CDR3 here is CASTTGGPDEQFF. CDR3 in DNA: TGTGCCAGCACTACGGGAGGGCCAGATGAGCAGTTCTTC.

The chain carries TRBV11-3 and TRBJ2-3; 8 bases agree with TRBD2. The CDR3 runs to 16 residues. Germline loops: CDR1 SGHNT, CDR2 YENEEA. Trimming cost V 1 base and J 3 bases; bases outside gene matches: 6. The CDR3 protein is CASSLGAGVRTDTQYF. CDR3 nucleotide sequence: TGTGCCAGCAGCTTAGGAGCGGGAGTACGAACAGATACGCAGTATTTT.